This record looks at one T cell receptor beta chain sequence and its context. Ten or more counts support this clonotype. Its antigen specificity is not known. Base qualities are not recorded, but no much larger clone differs from it by a single base. The sample is drawn from a study of molecular identifiers for immune sequencing clone quantification (dated by TCRdb to 2017 to 2018). Context from the whole study: For a replicate experiment, RNA from about 21,000 or 97,000 naive CD8 T cells was divided into five aliquots, of which four were sequenced. This methods study used CD8 T cells to benchmark TCR RNA copy counting and molecular-identifier clustering-based TCR repertoire sequencing (MIDCIRS). The paper as a whole reports these results and caveats: Modeling estimated about 2.8 recovered TCR RNA copies per cell, compared with 8.5 to 10 by digital PCR, which implies about 30% capture efficiency. Clones above 20 RNA copies held over 98% of molecules in CMV-specific effector cells but under 1% in naive cells. Spiked-in Jurkat TCR RNA equivalent to a single cell was reported to be detectable even among over 800,000 naive CD8 T cells. When barcode sub-clustering was not used, chimeric consensus sequences inflated TCR diversity, with chimeras reaching as high as 47%. Spiked-in Jurkat TCR RNA (around nine copies' worth), which is not part of the donor repertoire, was contained in the naive libraries. Highly expanded clone sizes could be underestimated if identical TCR molecules share a barcode.

The library was generated by PCR. Reads for this sample came from an Illumina HiSeq 4000. Bulk TCR libraries were made following a previously described method, with the TCR primers given in Table S5. Purification of total RNA was performed with the Qiagen AllPrep DNA/RNA kit. Reads from multiple sequencing runs of the same library were pooled before analysis. The paper's data handling went like this. Reads were retained only if an exact TCR constant sequence was present, and the retained reads were trimmed to 150 nt and grouped according to their 12-nt molecular barcodes. Reads within each barcode group were sub-clustered using a 15% Levenshtein threshold, and quality-weighted consensus sequences were constructed for each RNA molecule. Non-functional sequences were excluded, and lower-count sequences lying one edit away from another sequence were also excluded. Based on fitting two negative binomial distributions, any barcode sub-cluster with under 20% of the maximum read count was discarded. The raw public data were reprocessed by TCRdb itself: fastp quality trimming at Q25, MiXCR clonotype calling, in-frame beta chains only. Duplicate CDR3 protein sequences are folded into a single record with the most common DNA and genes. The V and J calls come from TCRdb's annotation, not from the publication. The sample contains 50,000 or so distinct CDR3 sequences, approximately 25% of them found a single time. Together, the top ten hold 1.5% to 2% of the sample.

Libraries of naive CD8 T cells were built from anywhere between roughly 17,000 and 1,000,000 sorted cells, with 10%, 30% or 50% of the purified RNA used. On a BD FACSAria II, naive CD8 T cells were FACS-sorted as CD8+CD4-CCR7+CD45RA+ and collected into RLT Plus buffer. To test detection sensitivity, Jurkat RNA equal to around 11 TCR copies was added to samples of about 20,000-1,000,000 naive CD8 T cells. CD8 T cells were enriched using RosetteSep CD8+ T Cell Enrichment Cocktail and Ficoll-Paque, and the enriched cells then underwent ACK red cell lysis. Reading from cysteine to phenylalanine, the CDR3 counts 15 amino acids. The retained sequence is limited to the CDR3, 45 bases, with the frame set at the first base. V is shortened by 6 bases, J by 0 bases, and the region joining them spans 14 bases. The germline V gene gives CDR1 as MNHEY and CDR2 as SVGAGI.

The sequenced material came from naive CD8+ T cells from blood, with Jurkat cell RNA spiked in. The cell subset or site label of this sample denotes: FACS-sorted CD8+CD4-CCR7+CD45RA+ naive T cells. The chain is made from TRBV6-5 and TRBJ1-2; TRBD1 could be the D gene, as 5 bases match. The receptor comes from a human donor in good health. Some libraries in this study had Jurkat cell RNA spiked in. The DNA reads TGTGCCAGCAGCCCCGGCGGAGGGGCTAACTATGGCTACACCTTC. Protein translation: CASSPGGGANYGYTF.